This T cell receptor beta chain came from a study of blood T cell repertoires in COVID-19 (dated by TCRdb to about 2020). Background on the whole study: The collaborator samples originated in the United States, Italy and Spain and spanned the acute and convalescent phases of COVID-19. The sample metadata nearly always contained a de-identified subject ID, COVID-19 status, age in years and sex. The repertoires were released in a freely available public database intended as a resource for research on the immune response to SARS-CoV-2. The samples were drawn from two sources: the first 160 participants of the ongoing ImmuneRACE study, and 1,254 subjects contributed by 6 global collaborators. Subjects who had been exposed to COVID-19, were actively infected with it, or had recovered from it provided the deeply sampled blood TCRbeta repertoires that made up the dataset. The material from the prospective study consisted of cDNA or gDNA derived from T cells, B-cell-depleted T cells, or PBMCs. HLA class I and class II types, where available, came from metadata supplied by the sample provider rather than from assay-based typing.

With respect to this clone: The target of this receptor is not known. Base qualities are missing; no much larger clone stands one base away.

The collaborating institutions used their own protocols to collect whole blood in K2EDTA tubes. For TCRbeta analysis, collaborators shipped samples in one of three forms: frozen whole blood, isolated PBMCs, or DNA extracted from either of those sample types. TCRbeta CDR3 regions were amplified from genomic DNA using the immunoSEQ Assay, a bias-controlled multiplex PCR. Concerning the study's data processing: The number of nucleated cells in each sample was estimated by amplification of reference gene primers within the assay. To quantify the absolute abundance of each unique TCRbeta CDR3 rearrangement, sequence reads were collapsed and filtered. Productive Simpson clonality was computed per sample as the square root of Simpson's diversity index over productive rearrangements. TCRdb stores this immuneACCESS table with in-frame sequences only. Part of the clones is absent; in the studies checked, under half of the shortfall reflects unresolved V genes, and no reason is known for the rest. That table is the source of V, J and clone size, and D and trimming were worked out from the DNA. Present in this sample are 60,000 to 80,000 clones, just over 85% of which were seen just once. Of the sample, 1.3% is held by the ten largest clones.

The paper as a whole reports these results and caveats: The amount of clinical and demographic metadata varied by source and participant and was provided uncurated.

Trimming at the junction amounts to 5 bases on V and 5 bases on J, and the germline ends lie 19 bases apart. Taken from cysteine to phenylalanine, the CDR3 has 16 residues. CDR3 DNA is the only sequence kept; it has 48 bases, read in frame from the first base. As encoded in the germline V gene, CDR1 is SGHVS while CDR2 is FQNEAQ. The rearranged segments are TRBV7-8 and TRBJ1-5; no D gene is confidently identified. The receptor was derived from an elderly woman with acute or convalescent COVID-19. Input material: peripheral blood. The nucleotides read TGTGCCAGCAGCCTCCGGCCTGGGAGGAAGGATCAGCCCCAGCATTTT. The translation is CASSLRPGRKDQPQHF.